This T cell receptor beta chain was sequenced during a study of blood T cells in healthy people across ages. Study observations and caveats: Getting older went along with TCR beta diversity per million T cells dropping roughly linearly.

Primed by a sample-barcoded 5' primer and a J-beta primer mix, a second PCR proceeded for about 7 to 11 cycles. One entry per CDR3 protein, called by TCRdb with MiXCR from the 5' RACE reads. The profile shows some 900,000 distinct CDR3 sequences, 40% to 60% of them singletons. A remark on this clonotype: The target antigen is unknown.

Germline CDR1 MGHRA, CDR2 YSYEKL. This CDR3 spans 15 amino acids. The draw of peripheral blood yielded ten milliliters from each donor. The sequenced sample was blood. The gene calls are TRBV4-1 and TRBJ2-1, with 10 bases that match TRBD2. Judging by the DNA end, TRBJ2-7 fits better; the J call may be wrong. This TCR was sampled from a young man in good health. CDR3 loop: CASSQGTSGYNEQYF. The CDR3 DNA sequence: TGCGCCAGCAGCCAAGGGACTAGCGGATACAATGAGCAGTACTTC.